A single sample is the source of the 8 T cell receptor beta chains below, sequenced in a study of T-cell reconstitution after alpha-beta-depleted transplantation in children. Unique molecular identifiers were used in preparing the TCRbeta library. TCRdb processed the PCR reads anew with MiXCR; each CDR3 protein has one entry. The sample yields 200,000 to 300,000 distinct CDR3 sequences, roughly a quarter seen once. The sample was PBMCs, mostly from graft donor cells, taken 360 days after TCRalphabeta/CD19-depleted stem cell transplant. Receptor source: a female patient between 2 and 15 years old who had a stem cell transplant for congenital amegakaryocytic thrombocytopenia, so the T cells may come from the graft donor.

The chain uses TRBV12-3 or TRBV12-4 and TRBJ2-7, with D hard to call. Trimming removed 6 bases from V and 6 bases from J, with 12 bases in between. The CDR3 has 12 amino acids. The CDR3 DNA follows: TGTGCCAGCAGAAACACTTGGGGCGAGCAGTACTTC. It codes for CASRNTWGEQYF.

CDR3 bases: TGTGCCAGCCTACAGAATCAGAACACTGAAGCTTTCTTT. Translation gives CASLQNQNTEAFF. V and J are TRBV28 and TRBJ1-1; no firm D call. The CDR3 covers 13 residues. The germline V gene has CDR1 MDHEN and CDR2 SYDVKM. The V end was cut by 8 bases, the J end by 1 base, with 11 bases between.

Concerning this clonotype: A much larger clone lies one base from this, so it may be a read error. Since the CDR3 does not end with the conserved phenylalanine or tryptophan, this likely comes from a read error. V gene TRBV28 combines with J gene TRBJ2-7; 8 positions agree with TRBD1. The CDR3 has 15 amino acids. The ends lost 3 bases at V and 4 bases at J; junction bases unmatched: 8. Germline assignment: CDR1 MDHEN and CDR2 SYDVKM. CDR3 amino acids: CASSFPPGQAYEQYS. CDR3 nucleotide sequence: TGTGCCAGCAGTTTTCCTCCGGGACAGGCATACGAGCAGTACTCC.

This clonotype has only a few counts. The chain is built from TRBV2 and TRBJ1-6; D gene unclear. This CDR3 has 13 residues. Trimming removed 8 bases from V and 4 bases from J, with 9 bases in between. From germline, CDR1 is SNHLY and CDR2 FYNNEI. CDR3 nucleotide sequence: TGTGCCAGCTGCCGTCAGTATAATTCACCCCTCCACTTT. Protein product: CASCRQYNSPLHF.

This clonotype was detected only a few times. The rearrangement links TRBV10-2 to TRBJ1-5, with a weak D call TRBD1 (5 bases). The germline V gene encodes CDR1 WSHSY and CDR2 SAAADI. Trimming took off 7 bases at V and 5 bases at J, with 6 bases between the two ends. The CDR3 totals 11 residues. This chain's CDR3 is CASIRDQPQHF. The CDR3 DNA is TGCGCCAGCATCAGGGATCAGCCCCAGCATTTT.

The chain combines TRBV20-1 with TRBJ2-7; no clear D gene. The CDR3 totals 14 residues. Germline V CDR1 and CDR2: DFQATT, SNEGSKA (reference sequence). Trimming took off 5 bases at V and 0 bases at J, with 14 bases between the two ends. CDR3 sequence: CSARTAVVSYEQYF. As DNA, the CDR3 is TGCAGTGCTCGGACGGCGGTCGTCTCCTACGAGCAGTACTTC.

The chain has TRBV24-1 and TRBJ2-3, with no clear D. The V end lost 3 bases, the J end lost 4 bases, and 16 bases lay between the germline ends. Germline values: CDR1 KGHDR, CDR2 SFDVKD. The CDR3 sequence is 16 residues long. The CDR3 sequence is CATSDIGIGFADTQYF. Here the CDR3 DNA reads TGTGCCACCAGTGATATAGGGATAGGGTTCGCAGATACGCAGTATTTT.

In its sample, this clonotype is medium-sized. This chain joins TRBV5-1 and TRBJ2-1; 8 nucleotides align to TRBD2. The V segment lost 4 bases and the J segment 2 bases; nucleotides outside the gene matches: 5. From germline, CDR1 is SGHRS and CDR2 YFSETQ. The CDR3 length is 15 residues. Written as DNA, the CDR3 is TGCGCCAGCAGCATTATAGCGGGGACCTACAATGAGCAGTTCTTC. Translating it yields CASSIIAGTYNEQFF.